A single sample gave rise to the 3 T cell receptor beta chains below, sequenced in a study of cytomegalovirus exposure and HLA in healthy donors. The method was immunoSEQ multiplex PCR; TCRdb's version includes in-frame clones alone and lacks a portion of them. The sample carries approximately 240,000 clones, about 93% recorded once. Sequences were obtained from PBMCs. These receptors were taken from a woman aged 18-29 years in good health and CMV-seronegative.

The chain uses TRBV28 and TRBJ2-7, with TRBD2 matching 11 bases. Germline lookup yields CDR1 MDHEN and CDR2 SYDVKM. The CDR3 has 10 amino acids. Unmatched junction bases numbered 4, after V lost 10 bases and J lost 11 bases. In DNA, the CDR3 is TGTGCCACACTAGCGGGAGTGGAGTACTTC. This sequence encodes CATLAGVEYF.

This clone was found once. The chain has TRBV30 and TRBJ1-1; tentatively, D is TRBD1 (6 bases). The CDR3 is made up of 12 amino acids. V lost 1 base and J 6 bases, leaving 9 bases between the germline ends. The germline CDR1 and CDR2 sequences are GTSNPN and SVGIG (reference sequence). The CDR3 reads CAWSGDIAEAFF. The CDR3 region has the DNA TGTGCCTGGAGTGGGGACATTGCTGAAGCTTTCTTT.

This clone was detected only once. The V and J genes are TRBV7-2 and TRBJ2-1, with 8 bases matching TRBD1. Trimming cost V 1 base and J 0 bases; bases outside gene matches: 2. Germline CDR1 is SGHTA and CDR2 is FQGNSA. The CDR3 length is 16 residues. CDR3 bases: TGTGCCAGCAGCTTAGGCAGGGGGCCCTCCTACAATGAGCAGTTCTTC. It codes for CASSLGRGPSYNEQFF.